The entry below describes one TCR beta chain. Its antigen remains unidentified. The data were obtained in a study of T cell repertoires in cytomegalovirus infection. Whole-study findings and limits: Within the response measured ex vivo, HLA-C-restricted CMV-specific TCR beta clonotypes were dominant.

TCRdb fed the reads into MiXCR, producing one record per CDR3 protein. The sample yields about a million distinct CDR3 sequences, around 30% seen once. CDR3 size: 13 residues. Germline trimming cut 5 bases from V and 4 bases from J; bases unmatched to any gene: 3. The germline CDR1 and CDR2 sequences are MNHEY and SVGAGI. This TCR came from a human donor in good health (CMV status not recorded). Some clones in this sample may be carry-over from other donors' samples. This sample comprised cultured CD8+ T cells from PBMCs, obtained from culture after CMV antigen stimulation. This chain uses TRBV6-5 with TRBJ1-1; 8 bases agree with TRBD1. In DNA, the CDR3 is TGTGCCAGCAGTGTACAGGGGGGCACTGAAGCTTTCTTT. This gives the protein CASSVQGGTEAFF.